The T cell receptor beta chain under discussion was sequenced for a study of blood T cell repertoires in COVID-19. Profiled with immunoSEQ multiplex PCR; TCRdb holds only in-frame clones, not every one. The sample shows 200,000 to 250,000 clones, about 81% of them seen only once. CDR3 length: 14 amino acids. The V segment lost 5 bases and the J segment 4 bases; nucleotides outside the gene matches: 7. Germline V gene data show CDR1 as SGHTA and CDR2 as FQGTGA. The chain carries TRBV7-3 and TRBJ1-1, with 7 nucleotides matching TRBD1. The sequence derives from a man aged 40-49 years who had recovered from COVID-19. Input material: PBMCs or T cells enriched from blood (not recorded which). CDR3 sequence: CASSETGWGTEAFF. As DNA, the CDR3 is TGTGCCAGCAGCGAGACAGGGTGGGGCACTGAAGCTTTCTTT.